This T cell receptor (beta chain) is from a study of T cells after yellow fever vaccination. TCRdb passed the 5' RACE reads through MiXCR, listing each CDR3 protein once. The repertoire consists of some 350,000 distinct CDR3 sequences, with approximately 4.2% occurring once and the leading ten covering roughly 26%. Study-level points and caveats: Of the clonotypes, a small share occurred in both CD4 and CD8 compartments.

The CDR3 covers 15 residues. Per the germline V gene, CDR1 is SGHRS and CDR2 is YFSETQ. Trimming cost V 4 bases and J 5 bases; bases outside gene matches: 11. This clonotype showed up just a few times. Its antigen is as yet unknown. The TCR originated in a man younger than 30 who received the YFV17D yellow fever vaccine. Specimen: PBMCs, collected 5 days after the yellow fever booster vaccination. This chain uses TRBV5-1 with TRBJ2-5, with 7 nucleotides matching TRBD1. The CDR3 DNA sequence: TGCGCCAGCAGCACGTCGACAGGGCAAGGGGAGACCCAGTACTTC. Its translation: CASSTSTGQGETQYF. Full variable domain (rest looked up from reference TRBV5-1 and TRBJ2-5): KAGVTQTPRYLIKTRGQQVTLSCSPISGHRSVSWYQQTPGQGLQFLFEYFSETQRNKGNFPGRFSGRQFSNSRSEMNVSTLELGDSALYLCASSTSTGQGETQYFGPGTRLLVL.